A selection of T cell receptor beta chains follows, all from one sample in a study of graft-versus-host responses after intestinal transplantation. Measured with immunoSEQ multiplex PCR; TCRdb has only the in-frame clones, and not every one. The sample lists about 100,000 clones; roughly nine tenths were seen once. These receptors are not linked to any known antigen. This material consisted of unstimulated CD4+ T cells sorted from spleen or lymph node cells, taken before transplant. These receptors originate from a human donor who was the organ donor for an intestinal transplant. The CDR3 runs from the conserved cysteine through the conserved F or W. D genes are given only for firm matches. Where a row states a size, it is once, few, many or the class of an expanded clone; other rows omit it.

abundance	d_gene	v_gene	j_gene	CDR3aa	CDR3nt
once	NA	TRBV28	TRBJ1-1	CASSFGSPEANTEAFF	TGTGCCAGCAGTTTTGGATCGCCAGAGGCGAACACTGAAGCTTTCTTT
NA	TRBD1	TRBV7-2	TRBJ2-3	CASSWQGAEDTQYF	TGTGCCAGCAGCTGGCAGGGGGCGGAAGATACGCAGTATTTT
NA	TRBD1	TRBV5-6	TRBJ2-5	CASSLGTGRETQYF	TGTGCCAGCAGCCTCGGGACAGGGAGGGAGACCCAGTACTTC
NA	NA	TRBV2	TRBJ1-6	CASSEVGRGDNSPLHF	TGTGCCAGCAGTGAAGTGGGTAGGGGGGATAATTCACCCCTCCACTTT
NA	NA	TRBV30	TRBJ2-6	CACAQGSGANVLTF	TGTGCCTGTGCCCAGGGCTCTGGGGCCAACGTCCTGACTTTC
NA	NA	TRBV29-1	TRBJ1-5	CSVRSGVSQPQHF	TGCAGCGTTCGTTCGGGGGTTAGTCAGCCCCAGCATTTT
NA	NA	TRBV28	TRBJ2-7	CASSLHSVGAKAYEQYF	TGTGCCAGCAGCCTGCACTCCGTGGGGGCTAAGGCCTACGAGCAGTACTTC
NA	NA	TRBV28	TRBJ1-5	CASSLPEGSRDQPQHF	TGTGCCAGCAGTTTACCCGAGGGGAGCAGGGATCAGCCCCAGCATTTT
NA	NA	TRBV28	TRBJ1-5	CASSFSQGFLSNQPQHF	TGTGCCAGCAGTTTCTCACAGGGATTCCTTAGCAATCAGCCCCAGCATTTT
once	NA	TRBV19	TRBJ1-5	CASRIGNQPQHF	TGTGCCAGTCGGATTGGCAATCAGCCCCAGCATTTT
NA	NA	TRBV30	TRBJ1-1	CAWSVAATGNTEAFF	TGTGCCTGGAGTGTTGCCGCGACAGGGAACACTGAAGCTTTCTTT
NA	NA	TRBV28	TRBJ2-7	CASSFQIQTGTEQYF	TGTGCCAGCAGTTTCCAAATTCAGACAGGCACCGAGCAGTACTTC
once	NA	TRBV18	TRBJ1-3	CASSPAGRAGGNTIYF	TGTGCCAGCTCACCCGCAGGGAGAGCCGGAGGAAACACCATATATTTT
NA	TRBD1	TRBV19	TRBJ2-3	CASSIVRGQVDTQYF	TGTGCCAGTAGTATTGTACGGGGACAGGTGGATACGCAGTATTTT
once	NA	TRBV19	TRBJ1-5	CASSIDLIGGQPQHF	TGTGCCAGTAGTATAGATCTAATCGGAGGTCAGCCCCAGCATTTT
NA	NA	TRBV28	TRBJ1-2	CASRKGGRVGYTF	TGTGCCAGCAGAAAGGGGGGCCGGGTTGGCTACACCTTC
NA	NA	TRBV5-1	TRBJ2-3	CASSLTDTQYF	TGCGCCAGCAGCCTCACAGATACGCAGTATTTT
NA	NA	TRBV2	TRBJ2-7	CASSLAGYSSYEQYF	TGTGCCAGCAGTCTCGCGGGGTATTCCTCCTACGAGCAGTACTTC
NA	NA	TRBV2	TRBJ2-7	CASSWEQRIPYEQYF	TGTGCCAGCAGTTGGGAACAGAGAATTCCCTACGAGCAGTACTTC
NA	NA	TRBV4-2	TRBJ1-5	CASSQDPGEEPQHF	TGTGCCAGCAGCCAAGATCCAGGGGAGGAGCCCCAGCATTTT
NA	TRBD2	TRBV11-2	TRBJ2-3	CASSLDRGGAADTQYF	TGTGCCAGCAGCTTAGATCGCGGGGGGGCTGCAGATACGCAGTATTTT